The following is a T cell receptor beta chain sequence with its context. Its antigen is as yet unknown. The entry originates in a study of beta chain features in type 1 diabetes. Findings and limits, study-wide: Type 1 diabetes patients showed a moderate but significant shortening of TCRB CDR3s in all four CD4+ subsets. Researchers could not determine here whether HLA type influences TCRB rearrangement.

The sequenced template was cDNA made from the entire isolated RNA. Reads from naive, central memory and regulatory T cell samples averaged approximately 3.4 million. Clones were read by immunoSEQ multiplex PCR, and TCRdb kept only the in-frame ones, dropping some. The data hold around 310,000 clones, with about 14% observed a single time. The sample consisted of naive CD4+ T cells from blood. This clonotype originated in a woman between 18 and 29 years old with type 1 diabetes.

CDR3 protein: CASSEQGYNEQFF. The CDR3 coding sequence is TGTGCCAGCAGTGAACAGGGATACAATGAGCAGTTCTTC. V usage is TRBV6-1 and J usage is TRBJ2-1; TRBD1 is a possible D gene (5 bases). CDR3 length: 13 amino acids. The germline gives CDR1 MNHNS, CDR2 SASEGT. V lost 2 bases to trimming and J lost 4 bases, with 6 bases between them.